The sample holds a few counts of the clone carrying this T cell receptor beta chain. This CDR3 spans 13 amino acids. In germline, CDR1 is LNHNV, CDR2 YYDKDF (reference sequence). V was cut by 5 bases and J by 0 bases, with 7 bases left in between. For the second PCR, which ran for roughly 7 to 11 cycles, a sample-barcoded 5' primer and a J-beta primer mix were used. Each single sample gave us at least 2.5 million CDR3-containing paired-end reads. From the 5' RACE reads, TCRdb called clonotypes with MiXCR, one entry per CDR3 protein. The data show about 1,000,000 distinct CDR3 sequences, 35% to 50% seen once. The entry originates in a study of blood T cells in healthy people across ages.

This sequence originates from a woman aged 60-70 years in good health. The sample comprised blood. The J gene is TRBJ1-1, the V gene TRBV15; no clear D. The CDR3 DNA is TGTGCCACCAGCGCTCAGGTGAACACTGAAGCTTTCTTT. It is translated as CATSAQVNTEAFF.